These 23 T cell receptor beta chains were all obtained from the same sample, sequenced in a study of T-cell memory formation after mild COVID-19. MiXCR, run by TCRdb on the 5' RACE reads, gives a single entry per CDR3 protein. Here the sample spans roughly 250,000 distinct CDR3 sequences, 16% being singletons. What was sequenced was PBMCs or a T cell subset sorted from them (not recorded which). Every receptor here comes from a man younger than 35 who had mild COVID-19 (a few samples of this study predate the infection). Cell type and time point are not known.

The rearrangement joins TRBV7-9 to TRBJ2-3, with D possibly matching TRBD2 (5 bases). The V and J ends lost 6 bases and 8 bases respectively, with 12 bases between them. CDR3 size: 12 residues. CDR1 and CDR2 from the germline V gene are SEHNR and FQNEAQ (reference sequence). The CDR3 loop reads CASRTGSSTQYF. In DNA form, the CDR3 reads TGTGCCAGCAGGACGGGGAGCAGTACGCAGTATTTT.

The V and J genes are TRBV5-1 and TRBJ1-1; D possibly corresponds to TRBD1 (6 bases). The CDR3 length is 11 residues. Germline V lookup: CDR1 SGHRS, CDR2 YFSETQ. V was trimmed by 2 bases and J by 11 bases, leaving 10 bases between them. CDR3 sequence (DNA): TGCGCCAGCAGCTTCCGGGGGCAGGCTTTCTTT. Protein: CASSFRGQAFF.

This clonotype was detected a few times. The CDR3 nucleotides are TGTGCCAGCAGTTACCCCCGGGGTGGGGCAAACACTGAAGCTTTCTTT. The encoded protein is CASSYPRGGANTEAFF. The chain has TRBV6-5 and TRBJ1-1, with D possibly TRBD1 on 5 matching bases. There are 16 residues in the CDR3. Germline lookup yields CDR1 MNHEY and CDR2 SVGAGI. V was trimmed by 2 bases and J by 2 bases, leaving 15 bases between them.

This clonotype showed up just a few times. The V call is TRBV20-1, the J call TRBJ1-2; TRBD1 matches at 10 bases. Germline V gene lookup returns CDR1 DFQATT and CDR2 SNEGSKA (reference sequence). CDR3 length: 13 residues. The junction had 9 bases not matched to a gene; V was cut back by 6 bases and J by 8 bases. The CDR3, as DNA: TGCAGTGCATCCGGGACAGGGGTGGCGGGCTACACCTTC. It codes for CSASGTGVAGYTF.

This clonotype was picked up many times. This chain links TRBV24-1 with TRBJ2-1; no definite D call. Germline V gene data show CDR1 as KGHDR and CDR2 as SFDVKD. The length of the CDR3 is 14 residues. Between the trimmed V and J ends, which lost 0 bases and 13 bases, there was a span of 15 bases. As DNA, the CDR3 is TGTGCCACCAGTGATTTGCAGCTGGGTGAGACCCAGTTCTTC. Protein sequence: CATSDLQLGETQFF.

This clonotype was recorded at least ten times. This chain joins TRBV5-1 and TRBJ2-3; D is possibly TRBD1 or TRBD2 (5 bases each). The CDR3 totals 15 residues. V lost 0 bases to trimming and J lost 4 bases, with 12 bases between them. Germline CDR1 is SGHRS and CDR2 is YFSETQ. Written as DNA, the CDR3 is TGCGCCAGCAGCTTGGAAGGCAGGGAGTCAGATACGCAGTATTTT. Translated: CASSLEGRESDTQYF.

The J gene is TRBJ1-1, the V gene TRBV6-5; D gene ambiguous. Trimming removed 7 bases at V and 4 bases at J, with 16 bases between. The CDR3 is made up of 14 amino acids. Germline V gene lookup returns CDR1 MNHEY and CDR2 SVGAGI. The CDR3 here is CASKREVGGTEAFF. CDR3 DNA sequence: TGTGCCAGCAAACGGGAAGTGGGTGGCACTGAAGCTTTCTTT.

The chain joins TRBV19 to TRBJ2-7; 9 nucleotides agree with TRBD1. The CDR3 totals 15 residues. Germline assignment: CDR1 LNHDA and CDR2 SQIVND (reference sequence). After removal of 5 bases from V and 9 bases from J, the junction contained 14 bases not matched to a gene. The CDR3, as DNA: TGTGCCAGTAGTGACCTCCGGGACAGGGTCGTCGGGCAGTACGTC. Residues: CASSDLRDRVVGQYV.

The chain carries TRBV7-2 and TRBJ2-7, with D tentatively TRBD1 (5 bases). Germline V lookup: CDR1 SGHTA, CDR2 FQGNSA. The CDR3 has 13 amino acids. V shed 5 bases and J shed 4 bases, with 12 bases lying between them. DNA of the CDR3: TGTGCCAGCAGCGCCCAGGGTGGTTACGAGCAGTACTTC. Its protein is CASSAQGGYEQYF.

The chain is built from TRBV18 and TRBJ2-5; 8 bases line up with TRBD2. The germline V gene encodes CDR1 KGHSH and CDR2 LQKENI. Trimming cost V 2 bases and J 2 bases; bases outside gene matches: 7. The CDR3 runs 16 residues. CDR3 region: CASSPITGTRQETQYF. The CDR3 DNA sequence: TGTGCCAGCTCACCAATTACCGGGACTAGACAAGAGACCCAGTACTTC.

The chain carries TRBV5-6 and TRBJ2-7, with D maybe TRBD1 (5 bases). Trimming pared 4 bases from V and 4 bases from J, leaving 9 bases between. Per the germline V gene, CDR1 is SGHDT and CDR2 is YYEEEE. This CDR3 comprises 12 residues. CDR3: CASSTGPYEQYV. In nucleotides, the CDR3 is TGTGCCAGCAGCACAGGACCTTACGAGCAGTACGTC.

V and J are TRBV19 and TRBJ2-2; D is perhaps TRBD1 (6 bases). Germline V gives CDR1 LNHDA, CDR2 SQIVND (reference sequence). V lost 6 bases, J lost 6 bases, and 23 bases lay in between. The CDR3 has 17 amino acids. The CDR3 DNA sequence: TGTGCCAGTAGATACTTACAGGGAACCGCCCAGTCCGGGGAGCTGTTTTTT. It encodes CASRYLQGTAQSGELFF.

This clonotype was recorded a few times. The chain joins TRBV5-1 to TRBJ2-1; D is unresolved. This CDR3 contains 15 residues. V gave up 0 bases and J gave up 3 bases, with 10 bases separating them. CDR1 and CDR2 (germline): SGHRS, YFSETQ. In DNA, the CDR3 is TGCGCCAGCAGCTTGGTATCCCTAAACTACAATGAGCAGTTCTTC. This translates into CASSLVSLNYNEQFF.

In this sample, this clonotype turned up a few times. Here the CDR3 DNA reads TGCAGTGCCAGGGGCACACTGGAGACCCAGTACTTC. Translating it yields CSARGTLETQYF. This chain joins TRBV20-1 and TRBJ2-5; TRBD1 is a possible D gene (6 bases). The CDR3 extends over 12 amino acids. The germline V and J ends were trimmed by 6 bases and 5 bases, with 13 bases remaining between them. Germline values: CDR1 DFQATT, CDR2 SNEGSKA (reference sequence).

The genes are TRBV5-1 and TRBJ2-7, with D possibly being TRBD1 (6 bases). The CDR3 length is 14 residues. Trimming took off 1 base at V and 1 base at J, with 9 bases between the two ends. Germline CDR1 is SGHRS and CDR2 is YFSETQ. The CDR3 reads CASSLSGASYEQYV. The CDR3 coding sequence is TGCGCCAGCAGCTTGTCAGGGGCTTCCTACGAGCAGTACGTC.

This clonotype was detected a few times. The chain carries TRBV19 and TRBJ1-5; the D is unclear. Germline V gene data show CDR1 as LNHDA and CDR2 as SQIVND (reference sequence). The CDR3 runs to 13 residues. The V end lost 7 bases, the J end lost 5 bases, and 12 bases lay between the germline ends. CDR3 nucleotide sequence: TGTGCCAGTAAACGAGGAGATCATCAGCCCCAGCATTTT. Amino acid sequence: CASKRGDHQPQHF.

The rearrangement links TRBV6-2 or TRBV6-3 to TRBJ1-4; 7 nucleotides line up with TRBD1. The CDR3 sequence is 15 residues long. Germline V lookup: CDR1 MNHEY, CDR2 SVGEGT. The V gene end was trimmed by 6 bases and the J gene end by 6 bases; junction bases not matched to a gene: 10. The CDR3 is CASSRRQGDDEKLFF. Here the CDR3 DNA reads TGTGCCAGCAGCCGCCGACAGGGCGATGATGAAAAACTGTTTTTT.

This clonotype occurred a few times. The CDR3 nucleotides are TGTGCCAGCAGCGTGACTTCCGGGACAGGGGGGAATGAGCAGTTCTTC. Protein sequence: CASSVTSGTGGNEQFF. The chain employs TRBV9 and TRBJ2-1; TRBD1 matches 11 bases. V lost 2 bases to trimming and J lost 7 bases; unmatched junction nucleotides: 8. This CDR3 has 16 amino acids. In germline, CDR1 is SGDLS, CDR2 YYNGEE.

The chain couples TRBV28 to TRBJ2-2; TRBD1 aligns across 9 bases. The CDR3 spans 15 residues. The V gene's germline CDR1 is MDHEN and CDR2 SYDVKM. V lost 6 bases and J lost 6; bases outside the gene matches: 8. The CDR3 sequence is CASRRTGAKAGELFF. The CDR3 DNA is TGTGCCAGCAGACGGACAGGGGCTAAGGCCGGGGAGCTGTTTTTT. The complete variable domain, with remaining parts taken from reference TRBV28 and TRBJ2-2, reads DVKVTQSSRYLVKRTGEKVFLECVQDMDHENMFWYRQDPGLGLRLIYFSYDVKMKEKGDIPEGYSVSREKKERFSLILESASTNQTSMYLCASRRTGAKAGELFFGEGSRLTVL.

The chain employs TRBV20-1 and TRBJ1-2; D not certain. Looked up from germline, CDR1 is DFQATT and CDR2 is SNEGSKA (reference sequence). Trimming took 5 bases from V and 1 from J, leaving 11 bases between them. The CDR3 has 13 residues. CDR3: CSALQNFNYGYTF. The CDR3 nucleotides read TGCAGTGCTTTACAGAATTTTAACTATGGCTACACCTTC.

This clonotype was observed at least ten times. The genes are TRBV4-1 and TRBJ2-6; TRBD1 or TRBD2 may be the D gene (5 bases each). V lost 6 bases, J lost 0 bases, and 15 bases lay in between. The CDR3 runs 17 residues. The germline V gene encodes CDR1 MGHRA and CDR2 YSYEKL. DNA of the CDR3: TGCGCCAGCAGGGGGGACGGCTACTTCTCTGGGGCCAACGTCCTGACTTTC. It encodes CASRGDGYFSGANVLTF.

This clonotype appeared a few times. The chain combines TRBV18 with TRBJ1-4; weak D call: TRBD1 (5 bases). Germline V gives CDR1 KGHSH, CDR2 LQKENI. This CDR3 contains 13 residues. The V end lost 6 bases, the J end lost 8 bases, and 13 bases lay between the germline ends. As DNA, the CDR3 is TGTGCCAGCTCGTGGCAGGGAAACGAAAAACTGTTTTTT. It yields the protein CASSWQGNEKLFF. The full variable domain, rest sourced from reference TRBV18 and TRBJ1-4, is NAGVMQNPRHLVRRRGQEARLRCSPMKGHSHVYWYRQLPEEGLKFMVYLQKENIIDESGMPKERFSAEFPKEGPSILRIQQVVRGDSAAYFCASSWQGNEKLFFGSGTQLSVL.

The V and J genes are TRBV7-2 and TRBJ2-7; the D gene is possibly TRBD1 (5 bases). The germline V and J ends were trimmed by 4 bases and 4 bases, with 14 bases remaining between them. The germline gives CDR1 SGHTA, CDR2 FQGNSA. The CDR3 is made up of 14 amino acids. In nucleotides, the CDR3 is TGTGCCAGCAGCTACACACAGGCTGCGTACGAGCAGTACTTC. It codes for CASSYTQAAYEQYF.